These 18 T cell receptor beta chains originate from one sample sequenced in a study of cytomegalovirus exposure and HLA in healthy donors. The PCR made use of 60 Vbeta and 13 Jbeta primers. This table comes from immunoSEQ multiplex PCR, and its TCRdb copy is limited to in-frame clones, with some not included. The table records 200,000 to 250,000 clones, roughly 81% of them present only once. The sequenced material came from PBMCs. Every receptor here comes from a girl aged 2 to 9 in good health and CMV-seronegative.

V and J are TRBV7-9 and TRBJ1-2, with no clear D. Trimming took 6 bases from V and 4 from J, leaving 18 bases between them. Germline CDR1 reads SEHNR; CDR2 reads FQNEAQ (reference sequence). The CDR3 is made up of 15 amino acids. CDR3 protein: CASREGSEGSYGYTF. The DNA of the CDR3 is TGTGCCAGCAGGGAAGGGAGCGAAGGAAGCTATGGCTACACCTTC.

J is TRBJ1-1 and V is TRBV5-1, with D tentatively TRBD1 (5 bases). The length of the CDR3 is 15 residues. The V and J ends lost 0 bases and 3 bases respectively, with 12 bases between them. CDR1 SGHRS and CDR2 YFSETQ come from the germline V gene. The CDR3, as DNA: TGCGCCAGCAGCTTGGATCCAGGGAGGGACACTGAAGCTTTCTTT. It encodes CASSLDPGRDTEAFF.

The chain has TRBV27 and TRBJ1-1, with D maybe TRBD1 (5 bases). CDR3 length: 14 amino acids. The V gene's germline CDR1 is MNHEY and CDR2 SMNVEV (reference sequence). Trimming cost V 8 bases and J 4 bases, with 17 bases left between them. CDR3 protein: CASSYGGGSTEAFF. CDR3 DNA sequence: TGTGCCAGCTCATACGGGGGGGGTAGCACTGAAGCTTTCTTT.

The CDR3 here is CASSHSTGFWSANYGYTF. CDR3 DNA sequence: TGCGCCAGCAGCCATAGCACGGGGTTCTGGTCCGCTAACTATGGCTACACCTTC. This rearrangement joins TRBV4-1 to TRBJ1-2; D gene ambiguous. Between the trimmed V and J ends, which lost 3 bases and 0 bases, there was a span of 20 bases. Germline CDR1 reads MGHRA; CDR2 reads YSYEKL. The CDR3 totals 18 residues.

About this clone: This same CDR3 is encoded by further DNA sequences in the sample. The J gene is TRBJ2-1, the V gene TRBV19, with 11 bases matching TRBD2. Germline CDR1 and CDR2: LNHDA and SQIVND (reference sequence). The CDR3 is 14 residues long. The J segment lost 7 bases and the V segment lost 1 base, leaving 0 bases of the junction unmatched. The CDR3 loop is CASSIGLAGNEQFF. In DNA, the CDR3 is TGTGCCAGTAGTATAGGACTAGCGGGAAATGAGCAGTTCTTC. Together with reference TRBV19 and TRBJ2-1, the CDR3 gives the full variable domain: DGGITQSPKYLFRKEGQNVTLSCEQNLNHDAMYWYRQDPGQGLRLIYYSQIVNDFQKGDIAEGYSVSREKKESFPLTVTSAQKNPTAFYLCASSIGLAGNEQFFGPGTRLTVL.

V is TRBV6-1 and J is TRBJ1-4; 9 bases are shared with TRBD1. The CDR3 covers 15 residues. Unmatched junction bases numbered 10, after V lost 6 bases and J lost 8 bases. Germline assignment: CDR1 MNHNS and CDR2 SASEGT. CDR3 coding DNA: TGTGCCAGCAGCGTAACCGGGACAGGGATAGAAAAACTGTTTTTT. Its translation is CASSVTGTGIEKLFF.

The chain joins TRBV6-4 to TRBJ2-7; TRBD1 aligns across 9 bases. This CDR3 has 13 amino acids. V trimming: 11 bases; J trimming: 5 bases; junction bases outside the gene matches: 10. CDR1 is MRHNA, CDR2 SNTAGT, per germline. CDR3 residues: CAGDRDRAHEQYF. The CDR3 DNA reads TGTGCCGGGGACCGGGACAGGGCCCACGAGCAGTACTTC.

The V call is TRBV4-2, the J call TRBJ2-3; the match to TRBD2 covers 11 bases. The CDR3 totals 13 residues. J lost 15 bases, V lost 1 base, and 6 bases had no gene match. The germline V gene encodes CDR1 LGHNA and CDR2 YNFKEQ. Written as DNA, the CDR3 is TGTGCCAGCAGCCAAGGCCTTAGCGGGAGGGTCTATTTT. It encodes CASSQGLSGRVYF.

The chain employs TRBV7-9 and TRBJ1-3, with D possibly TRBD1 on 6 matching bases. Deletions cut 5 bases from V and 1 base from J, with 12 bases between. The germline CDR1 and CDR2 sequences are SEHNR and FQNEAQ (reference sequence). CDR3 length: 15 amino acids. The CDR3 DNA is TGTGCCAGCAGCCTATCCGGGACATCTGGAAACACCATATATTTT. Protein: CASSLSGTSGNTIYF.

This clone has a single count. This CDR3 is CASSNSNTEAFF. CDR3 nucleotide sequence: TGTGCCAGCAGCAACAGTAACACTGAAGCTTTCTTT. The chain recombines TRBV5-4 with TRBJ1-1; no definite D call. The germline V gene has CDR1 SGHNT and CDR2 YYREEE (reference sequence). Trimming left V 4 bases short and J 2 bases short, with 6 bases between. The CDR3 consists of 12 residues.

The rearrangement joins TRBV6-6 to TRBJ2-1; tentatively, D is TRBD1 (6 bases). The germline V gene has CDR1 MNHNY and CDR2 SVGAGI (reference sequence). The CDR3 covers 16 residues. V was trimmed by 2 bases and J by 3 bases, leaving 14 bases between them. CDR3 sequence reads: CASSYGPGQLYNEQFF. The DNA for the CDR3 is TGTGCCAGCAGTTACGGTCCTGGACAGCTCTACAATGAGCAGTTCTTC.

The genes are TRBV12-5 and TRBJ2-5, with D perhaps matching TRBD2 (5 bases). CDR3 length: 14 amino acids. In germline, CDR1 is LGHNT, CDR2 FRNRAP. Trimming took off 1 base at V and 3 bases at J, with 9 bases between the two ends. The chain's CDR3 is CASGLGGNEETQYF. CDR3 in DNA: TGTGCTAGTGGTTTGGGAGGGAACGAAGAGACCCAGTACTTC.

V and J are TRBV6-5 and TRBJ1-4; unclear D gene. The CDR3 contains 13 residues. V gave up 0 bases and J gave up 11 bases, with 10 bases separating them. Germline lookup yields CDR1 MNHEY and CDR2 SVGAGI. The CDR3 protein is CASSYSTGTKLFF. As DNA, the CDR3 is TGTGCCAGCAGTTACTCGACGGGAACCAAACTGTTTTTT.

The chain uses TRBV7-3 and TRBJ2-5, with 9 bases fitting TRBD2. The CDR3 runs 18 residues. The junction had 24 bases not matched to a gene; V was cut back by 5 bases and J by 11 bases. From germline, CDR1 is SGHTA and CDR2 FQGTGA. The CDR3 reads CASSAVIAGVLGDREQYF. In DNA form, the CDR3 reads TGTGCCAGCAGCGCAGTGATAGCGGGGGTTTTGGGGGATCGAGAGCAGTACTTC. Together with reference TRBV7-3 and TRBJ2-5, the CDR3 gives the full variable domain: GAGVSQTPSNKVTEKGKYVELRCDPISGHTALYWYRQSLGQGPEFLIYFQGTGAADDSGLPNDRFFAVRPEGSVSTLKIQRTERGDSAVYLCASSAVIAGVLGDREQYFGPGTRLLVL.

This CDR3 is CASTRDRGSTEAFF. The CDR3 nucleotides are TGTGCCAGTACCAGGGACAGGGGAAGCACTGAAGCTTTCTTT. The rearrangement links TRBV19 to TRBJ1-1; the match to TRBD1 covers 10 bases. The V segment lost 7 bases and the J segment 4 bases; nucleotides outside the gene matches: 6. The CDR3 extends over 14 amino acids. Germline CDR1 LNHDA, CDR2 SQIVND (reference sequence).

The CDR3 here is CASSLVRGRGIVEVKTQYF. DNA of the CDR3: TGTGCCAGCAGCTTAGTTCGCGGTAGAGGGATTGTAGAGGTAAAGACCCAGTACTTC. The V and J genes are TRBV7-9 and TRBJ2-5; D might be TRBD2 (5 bases). Germline V gene lookup returns CDR1 SEHNR and CDR2 FQNEAQ (reference sequence). The germline V and J ends were trimmed by 1 base and 6 bases, with 27 bases remaining between them. This CDR3 spans 19 amino acids.

The chain joins TRBV10-2 to TRBJ1-5, with 11 bases fitting TRBD1. Germline lookup yields CDR1 WSHSY and CDR2 SAAADI. Losses at the gene ends were 6 bases for V and 5 bases for J; bases not matched to a gene: 21. The CDR3 is 20 amino acids. The CDR3 DNA reads as TGCGCCAGCAGATTGACCCGGGACAGGGGGAGTGTGGATGGCGATCAGCCCCAGCATTTT. Protein product: CASRLTRDRGSVDGDQPQHF.

The chain combines TRBV5-6 with TRBJ1-5; the D gene is possibly TRBD1 (5 bases). This CDR3 spans 14 amino acids. Trimming stripped 1 base from V and 3 bases from J, with 8 bases between. Germline CDR1 and CDR2: SGHDT and YYEEEE. DNA for the CDR3: TGTGCCAGCAGCTTGACAGGATACAATCAGCCCCAGCATTTT. It encodes CASSLTGYNQPQHF.